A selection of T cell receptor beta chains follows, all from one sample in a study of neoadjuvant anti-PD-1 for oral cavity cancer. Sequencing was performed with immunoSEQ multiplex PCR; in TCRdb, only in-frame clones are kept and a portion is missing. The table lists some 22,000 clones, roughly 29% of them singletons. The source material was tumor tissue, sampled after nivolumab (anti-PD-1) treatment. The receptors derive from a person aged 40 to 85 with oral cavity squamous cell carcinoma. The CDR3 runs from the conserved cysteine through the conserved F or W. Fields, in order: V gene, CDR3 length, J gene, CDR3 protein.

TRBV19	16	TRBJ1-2	CASSNPYRVASQGYTF
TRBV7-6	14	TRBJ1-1	CASSLGQPNTEAFF
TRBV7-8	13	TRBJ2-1	CASSQGSSDEQFF
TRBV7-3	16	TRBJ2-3	CASSLPTSGGEDTQYF
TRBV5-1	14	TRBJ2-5	CASSATAYQETQYF
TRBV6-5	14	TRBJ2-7	CASSYGQGSGEQYF
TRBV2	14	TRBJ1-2	CASSVRSAVHGYTF
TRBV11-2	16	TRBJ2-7	CASGGLAGGRAYEQYF
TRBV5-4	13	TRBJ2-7	CASRPNALYEQYF
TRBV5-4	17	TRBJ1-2	CASSFYVGPEDDYGYTF
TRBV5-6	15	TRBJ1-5	CASSFRGGGNQPQHF
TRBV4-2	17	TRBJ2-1	CASSQDVTGSSYNEQFF
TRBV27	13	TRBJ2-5	CASSLVPSATQYF
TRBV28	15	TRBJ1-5	CASRGTVGGNQPQHF
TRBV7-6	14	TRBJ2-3	CASSLAGELDTQYF
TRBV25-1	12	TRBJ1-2	CASSDQGHGYTF
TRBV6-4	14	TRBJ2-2	CASSERGTTGELFF
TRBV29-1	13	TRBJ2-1	CSASGGAYNEQFF
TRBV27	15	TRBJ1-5	CASSLQGVPVQPQHF
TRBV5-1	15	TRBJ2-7	CASSLEPGSSYEQYF
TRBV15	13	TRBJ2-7	CATSSGDSYEQYF
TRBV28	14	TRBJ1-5	CASSQQGRRQPQHF
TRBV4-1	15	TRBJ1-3	CASSPWSGTGNTIYF
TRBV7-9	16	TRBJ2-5	CASSLGTSGASETQYF
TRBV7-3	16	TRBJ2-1	CASSTTRQGPNNEQFF
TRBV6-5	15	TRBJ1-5	CASSSGLGGNQPQHF
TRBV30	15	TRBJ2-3	CAWSVTGHPSDTQYF
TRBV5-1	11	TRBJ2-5	CASNDQETQYF
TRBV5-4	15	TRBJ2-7	CASSQEYADSYEQYF
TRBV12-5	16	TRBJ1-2	CASGTDRSPAYYGYTF
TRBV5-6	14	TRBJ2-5	CASSPTGNQETQYF
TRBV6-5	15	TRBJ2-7	CASSYSLTGGYEQYF
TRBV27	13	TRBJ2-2	CASSPGLTGELFF
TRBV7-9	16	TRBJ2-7	CASSLVVVAGDHEQYF
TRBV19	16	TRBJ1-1	CASSMGTGKGNTEAFF